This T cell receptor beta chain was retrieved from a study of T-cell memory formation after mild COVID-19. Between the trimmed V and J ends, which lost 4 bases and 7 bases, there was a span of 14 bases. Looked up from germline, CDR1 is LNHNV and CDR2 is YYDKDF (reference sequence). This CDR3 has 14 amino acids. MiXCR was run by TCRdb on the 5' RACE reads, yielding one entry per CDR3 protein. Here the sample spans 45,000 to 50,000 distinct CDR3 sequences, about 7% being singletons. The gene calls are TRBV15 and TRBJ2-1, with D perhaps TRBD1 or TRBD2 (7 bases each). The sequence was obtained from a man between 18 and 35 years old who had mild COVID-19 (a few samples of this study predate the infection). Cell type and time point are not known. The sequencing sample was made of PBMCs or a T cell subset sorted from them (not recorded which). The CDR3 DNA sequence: TGTGCCACCAGCACGGACAGGCGGGGGAATGAGCAGTTCTTC. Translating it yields CATSTDRRGNEQFF.